These 29 T cell receptor beta chains were sequenced from one sample in a study of shared clonotypes between healthy human individuals. Assay: immunoSEQ multiplex PCR; the TCRdb copy retains only in-frame clones and omits some. The table includes more than 2,000,000 clones, around 90% detected once. Sample: naive CD4+ T cells sorted from blood. Documented subset: CD45RA+ positively selected. All receptors come from a man aged 18 to 29 in good health.

To note about this clone: This CDR3 is also generated by other DNA sequences in the sample. J is TRBJ1-2 and V is TRBV28; 9 nucleotides align to TRBD1. Germline V lookup: CDR1 MDHEN, CDR2 SYDVKM. J gave up 4 bases and V 4 bases, and 4 bases lay outside the gene matches. CDR3 length: 14 amino acids. DNA of the CDR3: TGTGCCAGCAGTTCACCGGGACAGGGCTATGGCTACACCTTC. Protein sequence: CASSSPGQGYGYTF.

The chain links TRBV7-9 to TRBJ2-7, with D tentatively TRBD2 (6 bases). The germline V gene encodes CDR1 SEHNR and CDR2 FQNEAQ (reference sequence). CDR3 length equals 13 residues. V shed 5 bases and J shed 1 base, with 9 bases lying between them. CDR3 sequence: CASSGGVSYEQYF. CDR3 DNA sequence: TGTGCCAGCAGCGGCGGGGTTTCCTACGAGCAGTACTTC.

This chain links TRBV10-3 with TRBJ1-5; a possible D gene is TRBD1 (5 bases). CDR1 ENHRY and CDR2 SYGVKD come from the germline V gene. The V end was cut by 0 bases, the J end by 7 bases, with 10 bases between. The CDR3 length is 14 residues. This CDR3 reads CAISESMGGQPQHF. DNA for the CDR3: TGTGCCATCAGTGAGTCGATGGGGGGACAGCCCCAGCATTTT.

J is TRBJ2-3 and V is TRBV5-1; D could derive from TRBD1 or TRBD2 (5 bases each). This CDR3 is 14 amino acids long. In germline, CDR1 is SGHRS, CDR2 YFSETQ. V lost 4 bases and J lost 4, with 13 bases in between. CDR3 in DNA: TGCGCCAGCAGCGGAAGGGACCTCTCAGATACGCAGTATTTT. Its protein product is CASSGRDLSDTQYF.

This rearrangement joins TRBV28 to TRBJ2-3, with TRBD2 matching 12 bases. Per germline, CDR1 MDHEN and CDR2 SYDVKM. This CDR3 has 17 residues. The ends lost 5 bases at V and 3 bases at J; junction bases unmatched: 9. The CDR3, as DNA: TGTGCCAGCAGTACCCCTAGCGGGGGGGCCGTAACAGATACGCAGTATTTT. It is translated as CASSTPSGGAVTDTQYF.

The V and J genes are TRBV2 and TRBJ2-5; D ambiguous. CDR3 size: 11 residues. Trimming shortened V by 3 bases and J by 7 bases, and 6 bases separated the two germline ends. Germline CDR1 reads SNHLY; CDR2 reads FYNNEI. CDR3 region: CASSDPGTQYF. CDR3 nucleotides: TGTGCCAGCAGTGACCCGGGGACCCAGTACTTC.

The genes are TRBV19 and TRBJ2-7, with D perhaps being TRBD1 or TRBD2 (5 bases each). The CDR3 contains 14 residues. CDR1 and CDR2 from the germline V gene are LNHDA and SQIVND (reference sequence). The V end lost 7 bases, the J end lost 0 bases, and 13 bases lay between the germline ends. The CDR3 spells CASTNPGGSYEQYF. In DNA, the CDR3 is TGTGCCAGTACCAACCCTGGGGGCTCCTACGAGCAGTACTTC.

The rearrangement joins TRBV19 to TRBJ1-3; D is possibly TRBD1 (5 bases). Looked up from germline, CDR1 is LNHDA and CDR2 is SQIVND (reference sequence). The CDR3 sequence is 15 residues long. V gave up 3 bases and J gave up 0 bases, with 9 bases separating them. The CDR3 DNA is TGTGCCAGTAGTATGGAGGGGTACTCTGGAAACACCATATATTTT. This codes for CASSMEGYSGNTIYF.

The rearrangement joins TRBV30 to TRBJ1-2, with a weak D call TRBD1 (5 bases). V lost 4 bases to trimming and J lost 6 bases, with 12 bases between them. The CDR3 runs to 12 residues. Germline V CDR1 and CDR2: GTSNPN, SVGIG (reference sequence). CDR3 in DNA: TGTGCCTGGAAGGCAGGGCGGGATGGCTACACCTTC. Protein product: CAWKAGRDGYTF. Combining the CDR3 with reference TRBV30 and TRBJ1-2 gives the whole variable domain SQTIHQWPATLVQPVGSPLSLECTVEGTSNPNLYWYRQAAGRGLQLLFYSVGIGQISSEVPQNLSASRPQDRQFILSSKKLLLSDSGFYLCAWKAGRDGYTFGSGTRLTVV.

The V and J genes are TRBV7-9 and TRBJ2-1; TRBD2 is a possible D gene (5 bases). V lost 5 bases, J lost 11 bases, and 10 bases lay in between. CDR1 and CDR2 from the germline V gene are SEHNR and FQNEAQ (reference sequence). CDR3 length: 11 residues. The DNA for the CDR3 is TGTGCCAGCAGCGAAGACTATCAGCAGTTCTTC. This encodes CASSEDYQQFF.

The rearrangement uses TRBV6-1 and TRBJ2-7; TRBD2 might be the D (6 bases). This CDR3 is 15 amino acids long. Germline CDR1 MNHNS, CDR2 SASEGT. The V end was cut by 0 bases, the J end by 3 bases, with 12 bases between. The CDR3 protein is CASSEAPGVYYEQYF. In DNA, the CDR3 is TGTGCCAGCAGTGAAGCCCCGGGAGTCTACTACGAGCAGTACTTC.

Of note for this clone: Other DNA sequences in the same sample also yield this CDR3. The chain uses TRBV9 and TRBJ2-2; 9 positions agree with TRBD1. V was pared by 4 bases and J by 1 base, with 5 bases of the junction left unmatched. The CDR3 has 16 amino acids. Germline-derived CDR1 and CDR2 are SGDLS and YYNGEE. The CDR3, as DNA: TGTGCCAGCAGCCCCCGGACAGGGGTGAACACCGGGGAGCTGTTTTTT. It specifies CASSPRTGVNTGELFF.

On this clone: Other nucleotide sequences in the sample specify the same CDR3. This chain links TRBV30 with TRBJ2-7; possible D gene TRBD2, 6 bases. The CDR3 extends over 11 amino acids. Trimming cost V 3 bases and J 5 bases, with 8 bases left between them. In germline, CDR1 is GTSNPN, CDR2 SVGIG (reference sequence). DNA for the CDR3: TGTGCCTGGAGCGGAGGGAACGAGCAGTACTTC. Translation gives CAWSGGNEQYF.

This chain uses TRBV27 with TRBJ2-3; D possibly matches TRBD1 or TRBD2 (5 bases each). V gave up 8 bases and J gave up 2 bases, with 17 bases separating them. The CDR3 is 15 amino acids. The germline CDR1 and CDR2 sequences are MNHEY and SMNVEV (reference sequence). The chain's CDR3 is CASARIGDHTDTQYF. The CDR3 DNA reads as TGTGCCAGCGCCAGGATAGGGGACCACACAGATACGCAGTATTTT.

This chain joins TRBV6-1 and TRBJ2-7; no definite D call. V gave up 1 base and J gave up 2 bases, with 9 bases separating them. Germline CDR1 and CDR2: MNHNS and SASEGT. The CDR3 covers 14 residues. The CDR3 reads CASSEEVGTYEQYF. The CDR3 DNA follows: TGTGCCAGCAGTGAAGAGGTGGGTACCTACGAGCAGTACTTC.

This chain joins TRBV7-2 and TRBJ2-7; 7 bases line up with TRBD1. J gave up 6 bases and V 3 bases, and 8 bases lay outside the gene matches. The CDR3 is made up of 14 amino acids. The germline gives CDR1 SGHTA, CDR2 FQGNSA. CDR3 nucleotide sequence: TGTGCCAGCAGCTTTACGCTGGGGACAGCCGAGCAGTACTTC. The encoded protein is CASSFTLGTAEQYF.

The V call is TRBV10-3, the J call TRBJ2-2; D is unclear. CDR1 is ENHRY and CDR2 is SYGVKD in the germline V gene. V lost 4 bases, J lost 1 base, and 10 bases lay in between. This CDR3 region has 15 residues. The CDR3 sequence is CAISVGLMNTGELFF. In DNA form, the CDR3 reads TGTGCCATCAGTGTGGGCCTTATGAACACCGGGGAGCTGTTTTTT.

The chain carries TRBV5-1 and TRBJ2-7; 8 positions agree with TRBD2. In germline, CDR1 is SGHRS, CDR2 YFSETQ. This CDR3 has 13 amino acids. Losses at the gene ends were 7 bases for V and 3 bases for J; bases not matched to a gene: 6. Written as DNA, the CDR3 is TGCGCCAGCTACTCTACTAGCGGCTACGAGCAGTACTTC. Translated: CASYSTSGYEQYF.

The genes are TRBV18 and TRBJ2-7, with TRBD2 matching 8 bases. The CDR3 sequence is 13 residues long. V gave up 3 bases and J gave up 4 bases; unmatched junction bases: 2. From germline, CDR1 is KGHSH and CDR2 LQKENI. The chain's CDR3 is CASSPTSEYEQYF. The CDR3 DNA sequence: TGTGCCAGCTCACCGACTAGCGAATACGAGCAGTACTTC.

The chain combines TRBV5-1 with TRBJ2-6, with D maybe TRBD1 (5 bases). Germline V gives CDR1 SGHRS, CDR2 YFSETQ. The CDR3 has 17 residues. V lost 4 bases, J lost 2 bases, and 16 bases lay in between. Here the CDR3 reads CASSPHQGQTGANVLTF. In DNA, the CDR3 is TGCGCCAGCAGCCCCCACCAGGGCCAGACTGGGGCCAACGTCCTGACTTTC. The full variable domain, its missing parts supplied by reference TRBV5-1 and TRBJ2-6, is KAGVTQTPRYLIKTRGQQVTLSCSPISGHRSVSWYQQTPGQGLQFLFEYFSETQRNKGNFPGRFSGRQFSNSRSEMNVSTLELGDSALYLCASSPHQGQTGANVLTFGAGSRLTVL.

This chain's CDR3 is CASSVGDRLLNYGYTF. DNA for the CDR3: TGTGCCAGCAGCGTGGGGGACAGGCTCCTTAACTATGGCTACACCTTC. The rearrangement links TRBV6-6 to TRBJ1-2, with 8 bases identical to TRBD1. V was pared by 6 bases and J by 1 base, with 10 bases of the junction left unmatched. The CDR3 covers 16 residues. The V gene's germline CDR1 is MNHNY and CDR2 SVGAGI (reference sequence).

This sequence joins TRBV5-1 and TRBJ2-6; no clear D gene. The CDR3 extends over 16 amino acids. Looked up from germline, CDR1 is SGHRS and CDR2 is YFSETQ. V lost 0 bases, J lost 2 bases, and 9 bases lay in between. CDR3 bases: TGCGCCAGCAGCTTGGCCCGCACCGCTGGGGCCAACGTCCTGACTTTC. The encoded protein is CASSLARTAGANVLTF.

The V gene is TRBV28, the J gene TRBJ2-7; no firm D call. There are 15 residues in the CDR3. V gave up 6 bases and J gave up 1 base, with 16 bases separating them. The germline CDR1 and CDR2 sequences are MDHEN and SYDVKM. The CDR3 spells CASSSQAIRSYEQYF. Written as DNA, the CDR3 is TGTGCCAGCAGCAGTCAGGCGATCCGATCCTACGAGCAGTACTTC.

The V gene is TRBV10-3, the J gene TRBJ2-1; weak D call: TRBD2 (6 bases). The germline gives CDR1 ENHRY, CDR2 SYGVKD. Trimming removed 3 bases from V and 0 bases from J, with 15 bases in between. This CDR3 comprises 17 residues. This CDR3 reads CAISDDRRGSSYNEQFF. The CDR3 nucleotides read TGTGCCATCAGTGACGATCGGCGGGGAAGCTCCTACAATGAGCAGTTCTTC.

Concerning this clone itself: At the DNA level, this CDR3 is encoded by other sequences in the same sample as well. The rearrangement uses TRBV5-1 and TRBJ1-4; no clear D gene. The CDR3 extends over 15 amino acids. Germline V lookup: CDR1 SGHRS, CDR2 YFSETQ. The germline V and J ends were trimmed by 0 bases and 5 bases, with 11 bases remaining between them. CDR3 in DNA: TGCGCCAGCAGCTTGGAGGGCGGAGCAAATGAAAAACTGTTTTTT. As protein: CASSLEGGANEKLFF.

Concerning this clone itself: At the DNA level, this CDR3 is encoded by other sequences in the same sample as well. The V call is TRBV18, the J call TRBJ2-5; a weak D match, TRBD2 (5 bases). V was pared by 3 bases and J by 3 bases, with 5 bases between. The V gene's germline CDR1 is KGHSH and CDR2 LQKENI. This CDR3 contains 12 residues. The CDR3 region has the DNA TGTGCCAGCTCACCGAGGGAAGAGACCCAGTACTTC. As protein: CASSPREETQYF.

The rearrangement links TRBV7-2 to TRBJ1-5; D remains unclear. V was clipped by 1 base and J by 4 bases, with 11 bases between them. The germline V gene has CDR1 SGHTA and CDR2 FQGNSA. The CDR3 contains 15 residues. The CDR3 spells CASSLGSLGNQPQHF. CDR3 DNA: TGTGCCAGCAGCTTAGGATCATTGGGGAATCAGCCCCAGCATTTT.

The chain links TRBV6-1 to TRBJ2-3; D is uncertain. Trimming took 2 bases from V and 9 from J, leaving 9 bases between them. The CDR3 runs to 12 residues. Germline V gene data show CDR1 as MNHNS and CDR2 as SASEGT. This CDR3 is CASSELPSTQYF. CDR3 in DNA: TGTGCCAGCAGTGAACTGCCCAGCACGCAGTATTTT.

In the case of this clone: At the DNA level, this CDR3 is encoded by other sequences in the same sample as well. The chain couples TRBV27 to TRBJ2-5; D remains unclear. The CDR3 extends over 14 amino acids. Between the trimmed V and J ends, which lost 0 bases and 2 bases, there was a span of 7 bases. Germline values: CDR1 MNHEY, CDR2 SMNVEV (reference sequence). CDR3: CASSLSVAQETQYF. Here the CDR3 DNA reads TGTGCCAGCAGTTTATCTGTGGCTCAAGAGACCCAGTACTTC.